This T cell receptor beta chain was identified during a study of regulatory T cells in long-lasting Graves disease. The V and J ends lost 3 bases and 11 bases respectively, with 16 bases between them. The CDR3 has 14 residues. Germline V lookup: CDR1 LNHDA, CDR2 SQIVND (reference sequence). Of note for this clonotype: The antigen is not known.

In building TCR beta libraries, iRepertoire HTBI primers were used together with Arm-PCR of CDR3 regions. TCRdb re-called the multiplex PCR reads through MiXCR, storing one row per CDR3 protein. Of some 250,000 distinct CDR3 sequences in the sample, around 20% are singletons; the top ten hold approximately 15%. The study's findings and limits: Persistent patients shared more public clonotypes (2,741) than new patients (966).

This sample's time point: newly diagnosed GD, antithyroid drugs for less than 3 months. Generation of the TCR library employed RNA extracted from PBMCs. The rearrangement uses TRBV19 and TRBJ1-4; D perhaps matches TRBD1 (5 bases). The TCR was taken from a female donor with Graves disease. Sequenced material: peripheral blood mononuclear cells (PBMCs), taken at new diagnosis, from a patient treated with antithyroid drugs. As DNA, the CDR3 is TGTGCCAGTAGTATGGGGTACTTGGGACGGAAACTGTTTTTT. Translation gives CASSMGYLGRKLFF.